The 32 T cell receptor beta chains below were found in one sample sequenced in a study of PD-1 and CTLA-4 blockade in melanoma. Some clones are missing from TCRdb's copy, which holds only in-frame ones; the method was immunoSEQ multiplex PCR. The sample includes around 32,000 clones, about 89% of them seen just once. Sequencing was performed on CD8+ T cells from peripheral blood, taken before anti-PD-1 treatment. The receptor source for this set is a human donor with melanoma.

This clone has only one observation. The chain carries TRBV6-2 or TRBV6-3 and TRBJ2-7; D is unclear. The V end lost 6 bases, the J end lost 6 bases, and 12 bases lay between the germline ends. This CDR3 is built from 12 residues. From germline, CDR1 is MNHEY and CDR2 SVGEGT. The CDR3 loop reads CASSATPGEQYF. In DNA form, the CDR3 reads TGTGCCAGCAGCGCAACCCCGGGCGAGCAGTACTTC.

The chain is built from TRBV27 and TRBJ2-7; 8 bases match TRBD1. Germline V lookup: CDR1 MNHEY, CDR2 SMNVEV (reference sequence). Losses at the gene ends were 3 bases for V and 2 bases for J; bases not matched to a gene: 3. This CDR3 is built from 14 residues. CDR3 amino acids: CASSLRTGPYEQYF. In DNA form, the CDR3 reads TGTGCCAGCAGTTTGCGGACAGGGCCCTACGAGCAGTACTTC.

The gene calls are TRBV5-5 and TRBJ2-4, with unresolved D. V was pared by 5 bases and J by 8 bases, with 14 bases between. The germline CDR1 and CDR2 sequences are SGHKS and YYEKEE (reference sequence). The CDR3 runs 13 residues. The chain's CDR3 is CASRIQLLDIQYF. CDR3 nucleotide sequence: TGTGCCAGCAGGATACAGCTTTTGGACATTCAGTACTTC.

This clone has a handful of counts. The J gene is TRBJ1-1, the V gene TRBV10-1; 8 bases map to TRBD1. V lost 8 bases to trimming and J lost 4 bases; unmatched junction nucleotides: 6. Germline CDR1 is WNHNN and CDR2 is SYGVQD (reference sequence). CDR3 length: 13 amino acids. The CDR3 sequence is CASSRQGTTEAFF. DNA for the CDR3: TGCGCCAGCTCCCGACAGGGGACCACTGAAGCTTTCTTT.

This chain links TRBV4-1 with TRBJ2-3, with D uncertain. CDR1 and CDR2 from the germline V gene are MGHRA and YSYEKL. The CDR3 consists of 14 residues. The V end lost 1 base, the J end lost 0 bases, and 5 bases lay between the germline ends. The CDR3 coding sequence is TGCGCCAGCAGCCAAGCTGGGAGCACAGATACGCAGTATTTT. It yields the protein CASSQAGSTDTQYF.

The genes are TRBV5-4 and TRBJ2-3, with 13 bases identical to TRBD2. The length of the CDR3 is 19 residues. Germline V gives CDR1 SGHNT, CDR2 YYREEE (reference sequence). With V trimmed by 4 bases and J by 2 bases, 13 bases remained unmatched. The CDR3 sequence is CASSASGLAGDENTDTQYF. CDR3 bases: TGTGCCAGCAGCGCCTCAGGACTAGCGGGAGACGAGAACACAGATACGCAGTATTTT.

This chain links TRBV19 with TRBJ1-5; D gene uncertain. Trimming took 4 bases from V and 4 from J, leaving 5 bases between them. The CDR3 loop spans 12 amino acids. The germline V gene encodes CDR1 LNHDA and CDR2 SQIVND (reference sequence). CDR3 bases: TGTGCCAGTAGTACCCAGAATCAGCCCCAGCATTTT. Translation: CASSTQNQPQHF. Full variable domain (missing parts from reference TRBV19 and TRBJ1-5): DGGITQSPKYLFRKEGQNVTLSCEQNLNHDAMYWYRQDPGQGLRLIYYSQIVNDFQKGDIAEGYSVSREKKESFPLTVTSAQKNPTAFYLCASSTQNQPQHFGDGTRLSIL.

This clone was detected once. This chain links TRBV7-9 with TRBJ1-2; D unclear. Trimming left V 4 bases short and J 5 bases short, with 17 bases between. This CDR3 comprises 15 residues. The germline CDR1 and CDR2 sequences are SEHNR and FQNEAQ (reference sequence). Here the CDR3 DNA reads TGTGCCAGCAGCTCCTTAGTCACCGGTTCGTATGGCTACACCTTC. Translation: CASSSLVTGSYGYTF.

This chain uses TRBV7-3 with TRBJ2-1; 12 bases are shared with TRBD1. The CDR3 is 17 amino acids. Losses at the gene ends were 3 bases for V and 7 bases for J; bases not matched to a gene: 10. CDR1 and CDR2 from the germline V gene are SGHTA and FQGTGA. CDR3 loop: CASSFISGTGGGNEQFF. The CDR3 nucleotides are TGTGCCAGCAGCTTCATATCCGGGACAGGGGGCGGGAATGAGCAGTTCTTC.

This rearrangement joins TRBV11-2 to TRBJ1-2, with D possibly being TRBD1 (5 bases). This CDR3 is built from 17 residues. CDR1 is SGHAT, CDR2 FQNNGV, per germline. V gave up 0 bases and J gave up 1 base, with 15 bases separating them. For the CDR3, the DNA is TGTGCCAGCAGCTTAGACTCGGGGGAAGGAAGTAACTATGGCTACACCTTC. Protein product: CASSLDSGEGSNYGYTF.

V usage is TRBV27 and J usage is TRBJ2-3; D ambiguous. The V end lost 2 bases, the J end lost 6 bases, and 12 bases lay between the germline ends. The CDR3 spans 14 residues. Germline V gives CDR1 MNHEY, CDR2 SMNVEV (reference sequence). This CDR3 reads CASSLNSQLDTQYF. The CDR3 region has the DNA TGTGCCAGCAGTTTAAACAGCCAACTTGATACGCAGTATTTT.

The chain has TRBV5-4 and TRBJ2-2, with D perhaps matching TRBD1 (6 bases). This CDR3 is 14 amino acids long. From germline, CDR1 is SGHNT and CDR2 YYREEE (reference sequence). Deletions cut 4 bases from V and 8 bases from J, with 15 bases between. The CDR3 region is CASSPKGVEGELFF. The CDR3 coding sequence is TGTGCCAGCAGCCCCAAGGGGGTCGAGGGGGAGCTGTTTTTT.

The V and J genes are TRBV30 and TRBJ2-3; 8 bases are shared with TRBD1. The ends lost 8 bases at V and 0 bases at J; junction bases unmatched: 7. From germline, CDR1 is GTSNPN and CDR2 SVGIG (reference sequence). The CDR3 sequence is 14 residues long. CDR3 sequence: CAGWTGISTDTQYF. CDR3 nucleotides: TGTGCCGGGTGGACAGGGATTAGCACAGATACGCAGTATTTT.

The rearrangement joins TRBV5-1 to TRBJ2-7; D is undetermined. The V gene lost 0 bases and the J gene lost 4 bases, with 14 bases spanning the gap. The CDR3 runs 15 residues. Germline CDR1 reads SGHRS; CDR2 reads YFSETQ. This CDR3 reads CASSLGDSHFYEQYF. Written as DNA, the CDR3 is TGCGCCAGCAGCTTGGGTGATAGCCACTTTTACGAGCAGTACTTC.

The chain links TRBV5-1 to TRBJ1-1, with a possible D match to TRBD1 (6 bases). The CDR3 totals 16 residues. CDR1 SGHRS and CDR2 YFSETQ come from the germline V gene. V lost 3 bases and J lost 0, with 15 bases in between. The DNA of the CDR3 is TGCGCCAGCAGCTCCCGGGACACAAGTATGAACACTGAAGCTTTCTTT. This encodes CASSSRDTSMNTEAFF. Using reference TRBV5-1 and TRBJ1-1 for the parts outside the CDR3, the full variable domain is KAGVTQTPRYLIKTRGQQVTLSCSPISGHRSVSWYQQTPGQGLQFLFEYFSETQRNKGNFPGRFSGRQFSNSRSEMNVSTLELGDSALYLCASSSRDTSMNTEAFFGQGTRLTVV.

CDR3 loop: CASSQDRGSYEQYF. The CDR3 DNA reads as TGTGCCAGCAGCCAAGACAGGGGCTCCTACGAGCAGTACTTC. The chain joins TRBV4-2 to TRBJ2-7; D might be TRBD1 (6 bases). Germline values: CDR1 LGHNA, CDR2 YNFKEQ. The CDR3 runs 14 residues. V lost 0 bases, J lost 0 bases, and 6 bases lay in between.

The chain couples TRBV11-1 to TRBJ2-7, with D unresolved. Germline V lookup: CDR1 SGHAT, CDR2 FQDESV (reference sequence). The CDR3 is 16 residues long. Trimming stripped 1 base from V and 2 bases from J, with 15 bases between. The CDR3: CASSLVVAELTYEQYF. The CDR3 nucleotides are TGTGCCAGCAGCTTAGTGGTAGCCGAGCTCACCTACGAGCAGTACTTC.

The gene calls are TRBV30 and TRBJ1-2, with D tentatively TRBD1 (6 bases). The CDR3 runs 11 residues. In germline, CDR1 is GTSNPN, CDR2 SVGIG (reference sequence). With 4 bases removed from V and 5 bases from J, the gap between germline ends came to 8 bases. The CDR3 loop reads CAWTQGYGYTF. The CDR3 DNA is TGTGCCTGGACACAGGGATATGGCTACACCTTC.

The V gene is TRBV10-3, the J gene TRBJ1-3, with 7 bases lining up with TRBD1. The CDR3 has 15 residues. V was pared by 0 bases and J by 4 bases, with 3 bases of the junction left unmatched. Germline assignment: CDR1 ENHRY and CDR2 SYGVKD. The CDR3 is CAISESGTAGNTIYF. The CDR3 nucleotides read TGTGCCATCAGTGAGTCTGGGACAGCGGGAAACACCATATATTTT.

A single count supports this clone. This chain joins TRBV27 and TRBJ2-7; D is possibly TRBD1 or TRBD2 (5 bases each). The CDR3 covers 17 residues. With 2 bases removed from V and 7 bases from J, the gap between germline ends came to 24 bases. Germline loops: CDR1 MNHEY, CDR2 SMNVEV (reference sequence). The CDR3 nucleotides are TGTGCCAGCAGTTTAGGGCAGCCGGGGACCGGGTTATCGGAGCAGTACTTC. Protein sequence: CASSLGQPGTGLSEQYF.

This clone was found once. V usage is TRBV7-9 and J usage is TRBJ1-4; TRBD1 might be the D (6 bases). Trimming pared 5 bases from V and 6 bases from J, leaving 13 bases between. Germline V gives CDR1 SEHNR, CDR2 FQNEAQ (reference sequence). There are 14 residues in the CDR3. The CDR3 spells CASSHRQDDEKLFF. In DNA form, the CDR3 reads TGTGCCAGCAGCCATCGACAGGATGATGAAAAACTGTTTTTT. Combining the CDR3 with reference TRBV7-9 and TRBJ1-4 gives the whole variable domain DTGVSQNPRHKITKRGQNVTFRCDPISEHNRLYWYRQTLGQGPEFLTYFQNEAQLEKSRLLSDRFSAERPKGSFSTLEIQRTEQGDSAMYLCASSHRQDDEKLFFGSGTQLSVL.

The CDR3 here is CASSKATSSNYGYTF. The CDR3 DNA sequence: TGTGCCAGCAGCAAAGCAACAAGTTCTAACTATGGCTACACCTTC. The rearrangement links TRBV21-1 to TRBJ1-2; TRBD1 was called by the table and not checked on the DNA. TRBV21-1 is termed a pseudogene. This CDR3 is 15 amino acids long.

The chain combines TRBV6-4 with TRBJ2-5; D perhaps matches TRBD2 (5 bases). V was shortened by 8 bases and J by 5 bases, with 18 bases between the two germline ends. The germline V gene has CDR1 MRHNA and CDR2 SNTAGT. This CDR3 is built from 14 residues. The CDR3, as DNA: TGTGCCAGCCCTTTTGGAGGAGCAGTGGAGACCCAGTACTTC. Encoded protein: CASPFGGAVETQYF.

The V and J genes are TRBV11-3 and TRBJ2-5; D possibly corresponds to TRBD1 (5 bases). The CDR3 sequence is 13 residues long. V gave up 5 bases and J gave up 5 bases, with 12 bases separating them. Germline V gives CDR1 SGHNT, CDR2 YENEEA. DNA of the CDR3: TGTGCCAGCAGCCCGACAGTATCGGAGACCCAGTACTTC. This encodes CASSPTVSETQYF.

The chain carries TRBV2 and TRBJ2-1, with 12 nucleotides matching TRBD2. After removal of 3 bases from V and 8 bases from J, the junction contained 5 bases not matched to a gene. The CDR3 runs to 15 residues. Germline CDR1 and CDR2: SNHLY and FYNNEI. The CDR3 DNA is TGTGCCAGCAGTGAGACTAGCGGGAGCAACTATGAGCAGTTCTTC. It codes for CASSETSGSNYEQFF.

Sample share makes this clone medium-sized. The J gene is TRBJ1-3, the V gene TRBV5-1; D is possibly TRBD1 (5 bases). The germline CDR1 and CDR2 sequences are SGHRS and YFSETQ. V lost 2 bases to trimming and J lost 2 bases, with 26 bases between them. This CDR3 is 20 amino acids long. The chain's CDR3 is CASSFGISTVLDQAGNTIYF. CDR3 DNA sequence: TGCGCCAGCAGCTTTGGTATATCGACAGTTTTAGATCAGGCTGGAAACACCATATATTTT.

The V gene is TRBV7-9, the J gene TRBJ2-5, with unresolved D. Trimming pared 1 base from V and 2 bases from J, leaving 5 bases between. Germline V gene lookup returns CDR1 SEHNR and CDR2 FQNEAQ (reference sequence). The length of the CDR3 is 13 residues. The CDR3 protein is CASSLGRQETQYF. The CDR3 nucleotides read TGTGCCAGCAGCTTAGGGCGACAAGAGACCCAGTACTTC.

The chain carries TRBV28 and TRBJ2-7; 12 nucleotides align to TRBD2. Germline-derived CDR1 and CDR2 are MDHEN and SYDVKM. The CDR3 is made up of 18 amino acids. With 4 bases clipped from V and 2 bases from J, the junction kept 12 bases outside the gene matches. In nucleotides, the CDR3 is TGTGCCAGCAGTTCGGGACTAGCGGGCCACCATTTTGCCTACGAGCAGTACTTC. Amino acid sequence: CASSSGLAGHHFAYEQYF.

The chain uses TRBV2 and TRBJ2-5; 12 bases are a match to TRBD2. After removal of 7 bases from V and 2 bases from J, the junction contained 11 bases not matched to a gene. Germline loops: CDR1 SNHLY, CDR2 FYNNEI. The CDR3 is 17 residues long. The CDR3 nucleotides read TGTGCCAGCACCCGGACCCTACTAGCGGGGGGACAAGAGACCCAGTACTTC. Amino acid sequence: CASTRTLLAGGQETQYF.

The chain recombines TRBV6-7 with TRBJ1-5, with no clear D. TRBV6-7 is placed among ORFs of uncertain function. The CDR3 sequence is 13 residues long. The V gene lost 2 bases and the J gene lost 3 bases, with 5 bases spanning the gap. The CDR3 DNA reads TGTGCCAGCAGTTACGGGTCCAATCAGCCCCAGCATTTT. Protein product: CASSYGSNQPQHF.

The rearrangement links TRBV29-1 to TRBJ2-1, with D unclear. V was clipped by 4 bases and J by 8 bases, with 12 bases between them. CDR3 size: 12 residues. CDR1 is SQVTM, CDR2 ANQGSEA, per germline. In DNA form, the CDR3 reads TGCAGCGTTGGGGGTGGCTATGATGAGCAGTTCTTC. Encoded protein: CSVGGGYDEQFF.

This chain joins TRBV24-1 and TRBJ1-4; TRBD1 matches at 8 bases. V was pared by 5 bases and J by 5 bases, with 0 bases of the junction left unmatched. Per germline, CDR1 KGHDR and CDR2 SFDVKD. This CDR3 has 13 amino acids. CDR3: CATSAGGNEKLFF. The CDR3 nucleotides are TGTGCCACCAGTGCAGGGGGCAATGAAAAACTGTTTTTT.